This T cell receptor (beta chain) is drawn from a study of T cells in lung cancer brain metastases. The study's findings and limits: Brain metastasis T cell infiltration was not adjusted for preoperative corticosteroid effects. Paired primaries held more unique productive clones than brain metastases (median approximately 4,500 versus 1,500).

Sequencing used immunoSEQ multiplex PCR; TCRdb keeps in-frame clones, though not all of them. The sample consists of about 2,500 clones, less than 95% of them appearing once. With regard to this clone: No antigen is known for it.

This clonotype was sampled from a man in his 70s with non-small cell lung cancer. The specimen sequenced was tumor tissue from the primary lung tumor.

The DNA of the CDR3 is TGTGCCAGCAGCTCCGTGTCGAGCTCTGGGGCCAACGTCCTGACTTTC. Amino acids: CASSSVSSSGANVLTF. The J gene is TRBJ2-6, the V gene TRBV5-5, with no clear D. Trimming left V 3 bases short and J 0 bases short, with 10 bases between. Germline CDR1 is SGHKS and CDR2 is YYEKEE (reference sequence). The CDR3 spans 16 residues.